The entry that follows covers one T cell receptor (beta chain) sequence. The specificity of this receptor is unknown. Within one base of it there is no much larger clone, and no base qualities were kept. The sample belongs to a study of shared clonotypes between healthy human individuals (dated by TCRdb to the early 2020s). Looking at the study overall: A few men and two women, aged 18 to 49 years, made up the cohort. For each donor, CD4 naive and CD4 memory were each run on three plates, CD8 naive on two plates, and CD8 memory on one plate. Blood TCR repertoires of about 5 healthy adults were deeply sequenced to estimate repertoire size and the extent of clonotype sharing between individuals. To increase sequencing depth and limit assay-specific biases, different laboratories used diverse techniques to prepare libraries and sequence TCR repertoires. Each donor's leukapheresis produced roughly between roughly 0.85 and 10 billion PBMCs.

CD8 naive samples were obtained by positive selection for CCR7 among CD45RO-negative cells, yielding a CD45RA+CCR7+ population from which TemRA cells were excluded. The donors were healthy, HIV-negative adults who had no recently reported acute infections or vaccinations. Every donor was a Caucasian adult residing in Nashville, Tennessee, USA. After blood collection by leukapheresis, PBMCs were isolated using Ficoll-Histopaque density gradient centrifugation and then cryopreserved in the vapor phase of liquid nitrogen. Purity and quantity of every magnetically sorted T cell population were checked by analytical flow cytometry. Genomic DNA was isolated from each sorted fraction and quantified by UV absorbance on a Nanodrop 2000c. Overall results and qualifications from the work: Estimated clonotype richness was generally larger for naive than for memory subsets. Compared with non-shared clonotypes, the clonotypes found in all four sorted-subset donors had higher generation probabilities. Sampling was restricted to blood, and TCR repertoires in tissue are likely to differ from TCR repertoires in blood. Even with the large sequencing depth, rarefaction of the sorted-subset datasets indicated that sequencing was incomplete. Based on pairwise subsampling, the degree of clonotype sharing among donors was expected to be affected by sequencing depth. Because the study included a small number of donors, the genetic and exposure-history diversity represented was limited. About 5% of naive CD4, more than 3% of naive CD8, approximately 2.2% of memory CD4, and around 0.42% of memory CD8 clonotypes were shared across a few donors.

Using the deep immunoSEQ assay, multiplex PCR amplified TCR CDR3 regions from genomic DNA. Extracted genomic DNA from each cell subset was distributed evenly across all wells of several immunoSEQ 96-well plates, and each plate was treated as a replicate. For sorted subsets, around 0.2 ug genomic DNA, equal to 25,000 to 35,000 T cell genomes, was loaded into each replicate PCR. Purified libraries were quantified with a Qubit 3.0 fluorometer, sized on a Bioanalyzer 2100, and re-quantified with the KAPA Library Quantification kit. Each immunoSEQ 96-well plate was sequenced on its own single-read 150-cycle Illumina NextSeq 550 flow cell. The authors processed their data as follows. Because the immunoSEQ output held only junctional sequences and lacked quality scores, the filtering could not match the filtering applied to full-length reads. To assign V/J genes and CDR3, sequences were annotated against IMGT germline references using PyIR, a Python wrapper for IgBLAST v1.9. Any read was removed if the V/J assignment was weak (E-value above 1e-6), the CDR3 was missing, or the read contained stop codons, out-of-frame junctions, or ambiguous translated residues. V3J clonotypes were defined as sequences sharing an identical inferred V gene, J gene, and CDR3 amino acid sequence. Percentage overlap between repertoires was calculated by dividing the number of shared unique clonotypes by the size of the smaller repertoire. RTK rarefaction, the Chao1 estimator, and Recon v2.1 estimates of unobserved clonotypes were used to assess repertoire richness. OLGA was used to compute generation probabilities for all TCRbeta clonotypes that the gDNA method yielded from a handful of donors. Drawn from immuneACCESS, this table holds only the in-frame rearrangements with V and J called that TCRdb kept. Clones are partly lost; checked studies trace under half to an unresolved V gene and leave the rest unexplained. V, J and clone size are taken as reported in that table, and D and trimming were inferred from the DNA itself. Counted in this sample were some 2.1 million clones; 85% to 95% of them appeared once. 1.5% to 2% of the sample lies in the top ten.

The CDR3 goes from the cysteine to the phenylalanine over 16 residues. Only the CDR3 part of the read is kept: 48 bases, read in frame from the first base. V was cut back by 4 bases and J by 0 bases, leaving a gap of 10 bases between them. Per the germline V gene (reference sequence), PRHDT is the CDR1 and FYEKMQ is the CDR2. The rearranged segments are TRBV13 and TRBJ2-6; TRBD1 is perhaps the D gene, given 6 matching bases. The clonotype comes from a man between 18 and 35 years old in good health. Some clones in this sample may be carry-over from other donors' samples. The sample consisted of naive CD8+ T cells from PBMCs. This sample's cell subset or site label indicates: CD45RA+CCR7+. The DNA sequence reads TGTGCCAGCAGCTCCCAGGGGCTCTCTGGGGCCAACGTCCTGACTTTC. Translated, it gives CASSSQGLSGANVLTF. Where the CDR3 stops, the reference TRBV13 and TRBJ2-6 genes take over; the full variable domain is AAGVIQSPRHLIKEKRETATLKCYPIPRHDTVYWYQQGPGQDPQFLISFYEKMQSDKGSIPDRFSAQQFSDYHSELNMSSLELGDSALYFCASSSQGLSGANVLTFGAGSRLTVL.